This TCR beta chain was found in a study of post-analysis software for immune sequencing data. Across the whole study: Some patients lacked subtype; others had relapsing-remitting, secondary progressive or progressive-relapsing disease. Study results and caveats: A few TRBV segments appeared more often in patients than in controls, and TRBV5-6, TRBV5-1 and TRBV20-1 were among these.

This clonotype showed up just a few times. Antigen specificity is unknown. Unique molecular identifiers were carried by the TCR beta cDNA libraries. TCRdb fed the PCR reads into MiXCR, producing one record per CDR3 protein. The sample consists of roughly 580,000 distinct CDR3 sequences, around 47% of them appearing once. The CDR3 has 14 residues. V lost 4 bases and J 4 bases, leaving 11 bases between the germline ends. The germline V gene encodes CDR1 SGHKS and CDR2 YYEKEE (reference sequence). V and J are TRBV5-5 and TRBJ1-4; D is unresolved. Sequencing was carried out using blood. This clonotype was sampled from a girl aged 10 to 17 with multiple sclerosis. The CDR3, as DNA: TGTGCCAGCAGCCCGACCACCCTTAATGAAAAACTGTTTTTT. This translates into CASSPTTLNEKLFF.